This paragraph reports one T cell receptor (beta chain). Its cognate antigen has yet to be identified. Per-nucleotide qualities are absent, and no much larger clonotype sits a single base away. The cohort was made up of several hundred healthy bone marrow donors. At the time of sampling, all cohort members were nominally healthy, though unrecorded immune exposures were likely present. The donor was CMV seronegative and belonged to the group of approximately 320 seronegative cohort members. A peripheral blood sample was provided by each donor, and peripheral blood mononuclear cells were used for TCR beta sequencing. Genomic DNA was extracted from the blood cell samples with the Qiagen DNeasy Blood Extraction Kit. The method behind the library was the immunoSEQ multiplex PCR assay. A mixture of 60 forward primers for TCR Vbeta segments and 13 reverse primers for TCR Jbeta segments was used in the multiplex PCR. The CDR3 region of rearranged TCR beta genes was amplified from genomic DNA by a multiplex PCR assay. Amplified TCR beta libraries were sequenced as 87-base-pair reads on the Illumina HiSeq System. Regarding the original processing steps: In a later analysis, tens of millions of unique TCR beta chains were counted across the 500 to 850 repertoires, and roughly 11 million of these chains were shared by at least two donors. To remove PCR and sequencing errors, raw reads were error-corrected and collapsed into unique sequences using a nearest-neighbor algorithm that merged closely related sequences. V, D and J gene segments were assigned by aligning CDR3 sequences to IMGT reference sequences. For a sequence to be retained, a match of at least six nucleotides was required to both a V gene segment and a J gene segment. A rearrangement counted as productive if the CDR3 had no stop codons and remained in frame with V and J, and every other rearrangement counted as non-productive. CDR3 was defined according to IMGT convention as the region running from the second conserved V-encoded cysteine to the conserved J-encoded phenylalanine. Sequences without an unambiguous match to a single V gene segment were excluded from the earlier analysis of 450 to 750 of the donors. An earlier analysis of 500 to 700 of the donors classified V segments as functional when productive rearrangements were above 56.7% and as segregating when the standard deviation between donors was above 5%. A statistical classification framework was built to diagnose cytomegalovirus status from the catalog of TCR beta chain sequences. In a later analysis, V and J genes were assigned by comparing TCR nucleotide sequences against IMGT/GENE-DB human TR gene sequences. Using the TCRdist pipeline, a later analysis assigned CDR3 sequences along with most-parsimonious VDJ recombination scenarios. In a later analysis, every TCR beta chain was defined by the combination of its CDR3 amino acid sequence and its V-gene family, and reads without a unique V-gene family were dropped. To address suspected cross-contamination and a sequencing artifact, a later analysis removed 592 highly shared, low-generation-probability nucleotide sequences. A later analysis calculated a clonal expansion index for each public chain from normalized within-repertoire ranks of inferred template counts. In a later analysis, generation probabilities were computed using a VDJ recombination model fitted to out-of-frame rearrangements, and the results were checked against IGoR. A later analysis scored TCR-TCR, TCR-HLA and TCR-CMV co-occurrence with hypergeometric tests, applying a repertoire-size bias correction to TCR pairs. In a later analysis, false discovery rates were estimated by permuting HLA or CMV assignments 20 times. In a later analysis, co-occurring TCRs were grouped using DBSCAN, with TCRdist sequence similarity added in when clustering inside HLA-allele-positive subsets. Repertoires with fewer than 30,000 or more than 120,000 public chains, plus five repertoires with anomalous nucleotide sharing, were excluded from co-occurrence clustering. TCRdb's version of the immuneACCESS table is confined to in-frame rearrangements and falls short of the full clone set. An unresolved V gene accounts for under half of the shortfall where checked; the remainder is of unknown origin. V and J calls and clone size come straight from that table; D and trimming were deduced from the DNA. Present in this sample are about 210,000 clones, 65% to 90% of which were seen just once. Of the sample, around 0.3% is held by the ten largest clones.

This sample was taken from a study of cytomegalovirus exposure and HLA in healthy donors (dated by TCRdb to about 2017). With respect to the entire study: An earlier analysis of roughly 500 of the donors reported about 280 Gb of sequence data and about 120 million unique TCR beta sequences obtained from about 180 million T cells. Roughly 320 gigabases of sequencing data and around 80 million unique TCR sequences made up an early release that covered 500 to 700 HLA-typed donors. Of the roughly 400 genotyped donors, over 70% fell in the genetic ancestry cluster associated with self-reported Caucasian donors. The study aimed to test whether signatures of past pathogen exposure could be identified by cataloging public T cell receptors. The study used immunosequencing to profile the T cell repertoires of several hundred subjects and linked those repertoires to cytomegalovirus serostatus. Along with the roughly 670-subject first cohort, a separate validation cohort of some 130 different subjects was used. The study combined high-throughput TCR immunosequencing, statistical association of individual TCRs with disease status, and machine learning to predict cytomegalovirus infection status. To study patterns of TCR occurrence, a later analysis re-analyzed previously published TCR beta repertoires from just over 650 donors and added high-resolution HLA genotyping. The later analysis used no new phenotypic data to find candidate immune exposures, relying instead on TCR beta sequences and their occurrence across donors. In an earlier analysis of 587 of the donors, high-throughput TCR beta sequencing was used to judge whether each TCR beta V gene segment behaved as functional or pseudogenic. Alongside the repertoire data, information on donor age, sex, ethnicity and CMV serostatus was compiled. Genome-wide SNP genotypes for about 65% of the roughly 670 donors were used in a later genetic analysis, which treated that subset as a discovery cohort. Every repertoire in the discovery cohort had been generated on one and the same sequencing platform. HLA typing covered class I and class II loci at four-digit resolution. Typing coverage differed by locus: A, B, C, DRB1 and DQB1 were typed in about 629-630 donors, DQA1 in around 500, DPA1 in 600 to 610, and DPB1 in about 450. Because of strong linkage in the cohort, five DR-DQ haplotypes were treated as single units for association and clustering. Across about 370 genotyped donors of the cohort, an average of about 240,000 unique TCR beta nucleotide sequences per donor were sequenced, and roughly 20% of those sequences were non-productive. General findings and caveats noted by the study authors: While some public TCRs were present in many individuals, most TCR sequences turned up only very rarely across donors. An association between a missense DCLRE1C variant and V-gene and J-gene trimming of TCR beta chains was found in a later genetic analysis and replicated in an independent cohort. In a later analysis, HLA-associated TCR beta chains were found to be more clonally expanded and to have lower generation probabilities than equally common non-associated chains. In the study, approximately 160 TCR beta chains were listed as associated with cytomegalovirus. According to the authors, the approach could potentially be generalized to other disease states and immunological phenotypes. A later analysis found that most CMV-associated TCR beta chains appeared HLA-restricted, with HLA associations seemingly driven largely by CMV exposure. Because some donors lacked HLA typing at each locus, the association tests relied only on the typed subset. Strong co-occurrence of HLA alleles, especially DR and DQ, made assigning TCR associations to individual alleles difficult. Compared with the roughly 720-donor mean, donors in an Asian-associated ancestry cluster had fewer N-insertions in productive TCRs, according to a later genetic analysis. Sequencing depth was assumed to be roughly uniform across donors in the presence/absence analyses, though that assumption may not hold. CMV serostatus was the only immune exposure information available for the cohort. Some IMGT-functional V segments, including TRBV6-2 and TRBV6-3, could not be told apart with the 87-base-pair reads, so those segments were excluded. Cytomegalovirus status was reported to be diagnosed by the classifier with high specificity and sensitivity in both the original and validation cohorts. About 17 rarely observed V segments, including chromosome 9 orphons, were excluded from the earlier analysis of approximately 500 of the donors because counts were too low. Only TCR beta chains were sequenced in this cohort, and the absence of alpha or paired-chain data limited detectable features. Three of the identified cytomegalovirus-associated TCR beta chains were confirmed in vitro to be specific for cytomegalovirus antigens. Linkage disequilibrium might explain the correlated functional status among segregating V segments, but an unknown experimental factor could not be ruled out. Specific HLA alleles were associated with some 15,000 TCR beta sequences at a false discovery rate of 0.05 in a later analysis. A further reported finding was that TCR beta sequences accurately predicted the HLA-A and HLA-B alleles for most subjects in the first cohort. An earlier analysis of some 590 of the donors showed that most TCR beta V segments appeared in productive rearrangements either about 87% or about 30% of the time, which broadly matched IMGT annotations. A later analysis reported that several top co-occurrence clusters appeared linked to parvovirus B19, influenza, CMV and Epstein-Barr virus. A later analysis found that TCR association rates varied across HLA loci, with DRB1 alleles showing the most associated TCRs and HLA-C alleles the fewest. A cluster of highly shared sequence variants was judged likely to be a technical artifact of the sequencing pipeline.

V lost 5 bases and J lost 0 bases; the stretch between them is 17 bases long. Based on the germline V gene (reference sequence), the CDR1 and CDR2 sequences are MNHEY and SMNVEV. The CDR3 measures 16 amino acids from cysteine to phenylalanine. Only the CDR3 region is kept as DNA, spanning 48 bases read in frame from base 1. This receptor was taken from a woman in her 30s in good health and CMV-seronegative. Recombination linked TRBV27 to TRBJ2-7; a tentative D match to TRBD2 spans 5 bases. Material: PBMCs. The CDR3 region: CASSPSAGESSYEQYF. The DNA sequence is as follows: TGTGCCAGCAGTCCATCCGCCGGGGAAAGCTCCTACGAGCAGTACTTC.